This T cell receptor beta chain was sequenced for a study of blood T cell repertoires in COVID-19. Here immunoSEQ multiplex PCR was the method, and the copy in TCRdb shows in-frame clones only, minus some. The sample consists of about 220,000 clones, around 81% of them appearing once. The ends were cut back, 6 bases at V and 4 bases at J, with 15 bases in the middle. Germline V CDR1 and CDR2: SNHLY, FYNNEI. The CDR3 contains 14 residues. V is TRBV2 and J is TRBJ1-1; no firm D call. Specimen: peripheral blood. This clonotype was obtained from a woman between 25 and 40 years old who had recovered from COVID-19. CDR3 sequence: CASRVIEHITEAFF. In DNA form, the CDR3 reads TGTGCCAGCAGAGTGATAGAGCATATCACTGAAGCTTTCTTT.